This TCR beta chain was retrieved from a study of CXCR3-negative and CXCR3-positive naive CD8 T cells. Notes on the study in general: Researchers reported similar TRBV-TRBJ usage in naive CXCR3-negative and CXCR3-positive cells, though memory differed.

Remarks on this clonotype: What it recognizes is unknown.

UMI-labeled 5' RACE yielded the TRB cDNA libraries. TCRdb reprocessed the 5' RACE reads and reports one entry per CDR3 protein, with no DNA. The sample features about 43,000 distinct CDR3 sequences, with under 15% in its top ten. Germline V lookup: CDR1 SEHNR, CDR2 FQNEAQ (reference sequence). The CDR3 has 17 amino acids. This TCR came from a human donor in good health. Some clones in this sample may be carry-over from other donors' samples. The gene calls are TRBV7-9 and TRBJ1-2; as DNA is missing, the TRBD1 call by TCRdb cannot be tested. The sequencing input was memory CD8+ T cells from blood. CDR3 protein: CASSSYPIRQEEYGYTF.